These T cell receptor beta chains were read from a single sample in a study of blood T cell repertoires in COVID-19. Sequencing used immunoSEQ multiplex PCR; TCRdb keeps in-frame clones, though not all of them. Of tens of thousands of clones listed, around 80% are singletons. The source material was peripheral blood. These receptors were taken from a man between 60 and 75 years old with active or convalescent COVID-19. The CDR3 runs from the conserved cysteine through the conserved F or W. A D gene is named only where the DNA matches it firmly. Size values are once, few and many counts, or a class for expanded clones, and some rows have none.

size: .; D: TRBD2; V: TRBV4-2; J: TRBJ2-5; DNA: TGTGCCAGCAGCCTTGCAGCGGGGGGAGCCGAGACCCAGTACTTC; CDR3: CASSLAAGGAETQYF
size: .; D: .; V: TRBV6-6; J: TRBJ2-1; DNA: TGTGCCAGCAGTTACCTACTTGGCAATGAGCAGTTCTTC; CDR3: CASSYLLGNEQFF
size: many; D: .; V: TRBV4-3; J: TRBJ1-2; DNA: TGCGCCAGCAGCCAAGCCCATGGACTGTCGAACTATGGCTACACCTTC; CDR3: CASSQAHGLSNYGYTF
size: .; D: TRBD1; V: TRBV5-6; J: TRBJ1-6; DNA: TGTGCCAGCAGCTTGGGACAGGGGTATAATTCACCCCTCCACTTT; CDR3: CASSLGQGYNSPLHF
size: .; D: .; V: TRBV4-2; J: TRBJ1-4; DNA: TGTGCCAGCAGCCAAGATTACGGGTCTAGTGAAAAACTGTTTTTT; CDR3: CASSQDYGSSEKLFF
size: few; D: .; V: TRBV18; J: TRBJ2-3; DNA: TGTGCCAGCTCACCAAGTAGCGGCGGGACCTCTAGCACAGATACGCAGTATTTT; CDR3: CASSPSSGGTSSTDTQYF
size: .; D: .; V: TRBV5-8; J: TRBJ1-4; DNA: TGTGCCAGCAGCTTGGGCAGGTCGACCACTCCAACTAATGAAAAACTGTTTTTT; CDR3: CASSLGRSTTPTNEKLFF
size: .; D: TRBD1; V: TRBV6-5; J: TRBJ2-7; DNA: TGTGCCAGCAGTTACGGGACAGGGATTACCTACGAGCAGTACTTC; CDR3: CASSYGTGITYEQYF
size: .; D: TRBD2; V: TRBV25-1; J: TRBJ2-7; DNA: TGTGCCAGCAGTGGAGGACTAGCGGGGGTGGCCTACGAGCAGTACTTC; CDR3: CASSGGLAGVAYEQYF
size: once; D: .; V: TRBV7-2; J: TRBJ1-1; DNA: TGTGCCAGCAGCTTAAATGCGCTGAACACTGAAGCTTTCTTT; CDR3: CASSLNALNTEAFF
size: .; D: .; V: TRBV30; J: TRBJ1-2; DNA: TGTGCCTGGAGGGGACTCGGAGGCTACACCTTC; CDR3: CAWRGLGGYTF
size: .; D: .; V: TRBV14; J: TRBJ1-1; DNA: TGTGCCAGCAGCCAAGGATGGGAACAGGTTATGAACACTGAAGCTTTCTTT; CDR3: CASSQGWEQVMNTEAFF
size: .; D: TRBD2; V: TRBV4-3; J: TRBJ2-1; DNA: TGCGCCAGCAGCCAACGGACTAGCGGGGCCTACAATGAGCAGTTCTTC; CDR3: CASSQRTSGAYNEQFF
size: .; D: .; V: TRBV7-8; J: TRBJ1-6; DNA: TGTGCCAGCAGCTTAGCGGGGGGACCCGGGGATTCACCCCTCCACTTT; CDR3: CASSLAGGPGDSPLHF
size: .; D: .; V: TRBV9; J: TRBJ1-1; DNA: TGTGCCAGCAGCGTAGGGAGGGAGGGGACTGAAGCTTTCTTT; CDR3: CASSVGREGTEAFF
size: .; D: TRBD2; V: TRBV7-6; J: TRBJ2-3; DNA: TGTGCCAGCACCGTGGGACTAGCGGGGGGGAGTACCACAGATACGCAGTATTTT; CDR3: CASTVGLAGGSTTDTQYF
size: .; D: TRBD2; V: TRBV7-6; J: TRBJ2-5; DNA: TGTGCCAGCAGCCCCAGGACTAGTGAGCGAGAGACCCAGTACTTC; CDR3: CASSPRTSERETQYF
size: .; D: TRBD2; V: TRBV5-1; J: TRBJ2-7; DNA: TGCGCCAGCAGCTTTTGGGCGGGGGTCTCCTACGAGCAGTACTTC; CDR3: CASSFWAGVSYEQYF
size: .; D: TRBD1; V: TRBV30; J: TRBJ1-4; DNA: TGTGCCTGGAGTGCCGGGACAGGGAACGAAAAACTGTTTTTT; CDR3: CAWSAGTGNEKLFF
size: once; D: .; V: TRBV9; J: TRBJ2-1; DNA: TGTGCCAGCAGCGTGCGCTACAATGAGCAGTTCTTC; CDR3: CASSVRYNEQFF
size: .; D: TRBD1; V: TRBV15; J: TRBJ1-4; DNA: TGTGCCACCAGCAGAGATTTTCAGGGGGGTGAAAAACTGTTTTTT; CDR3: CATSRDFQGGEKLFF
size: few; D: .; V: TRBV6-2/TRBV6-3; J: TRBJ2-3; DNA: TGTGCCAGCAGTTATGGCCTAGCAAAGACAGATACGCAGTATTTT; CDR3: CASSYGLAKTDTQYF
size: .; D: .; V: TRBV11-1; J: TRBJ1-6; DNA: TGTGCCAGCAGCGACGGACTGTATTCACCCCTCCACTTT; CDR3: CASSDGLYSPLHF
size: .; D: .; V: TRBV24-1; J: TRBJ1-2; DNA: TGTGCCACCAGTGATTCAGGGTTTGGCTACACCTTC; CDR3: CATSDSGFGYTF